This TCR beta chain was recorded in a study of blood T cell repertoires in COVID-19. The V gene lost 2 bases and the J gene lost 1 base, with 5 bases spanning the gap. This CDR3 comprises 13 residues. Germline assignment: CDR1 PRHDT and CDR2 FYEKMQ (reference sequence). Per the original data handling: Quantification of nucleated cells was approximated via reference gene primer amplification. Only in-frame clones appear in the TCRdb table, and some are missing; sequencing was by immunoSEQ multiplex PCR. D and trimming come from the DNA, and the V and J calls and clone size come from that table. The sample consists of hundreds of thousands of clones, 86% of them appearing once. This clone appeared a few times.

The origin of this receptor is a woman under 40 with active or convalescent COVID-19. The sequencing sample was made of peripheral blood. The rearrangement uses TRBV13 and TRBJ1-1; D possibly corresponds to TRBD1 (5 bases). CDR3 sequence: CASSLQGNTEAFF. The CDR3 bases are TGTGCCAGCAGCTTACAGGGGAACACTGAAGCTTTCTTT.